The sample holds one count of the clone carrying this T cell receptor (beta chain). Other DNA sequences in this sample translate to the same CDR3. Germline CDR1 and CDR2: SEHNR and FQNEAQ (reference sequence). V shed 4 bases, J shed 7 bases, and the junction held 7 bases outside the gene matches. The CDR3 runs 14 residues. In the authors' workflow: By means of reference gene primer amplification, nucleated cell counts were estimated. TCRdb's copy holds only in-frame clones and misses some; the assay was immunoSEQ multiplex PCR. V and J calls and clone size are copied from that table; D and trimming were computed from the DNA. The data hold 120,000 to 150,000 clones, with over 85% observed a single time. The record originates from a study of blood T cell repertoires in COVID-19. On the study more broadly: Material from acute and convalescent COVID-19 was sourced from the United States, Italy and Spain. Sources were T cells, B-cell-depleted T cells, or PBMCs; the material itself was cDNA or gDNA.

The V call is TRBV7-9, the J call TRBJ1-2; 9 bases match TRBD1. Material: peripheral blood. The receptor comes from a human donor in a cohort sampled during active COVID-19. The CDR3 DNA follows: TGTGCCAGCAGCTCACGACAGGGGGTACTTGGCTACACCTTC. This translates into CASSSRQGVLGYTF.